These T cell receptor beta chains were read from a single sample in a study of blood T cells in healthy people across ages. TCRdb reprocessed the 5' RACE reads via MiXCR and lists one record per CDR3 protein. The sample consists of about 1.6 million distinct CDR3 sequences, about 31% of them appearing once. The sample comprised blood. The receptors were gathered from a woman aged 25 to 45 in good health. CDR3s leave out the opening cysteine and the closing phenylalanine or tryptophan. Fields, in order: J gene, V gene, CDR3 protein.

>TRBJ1-4|TRBV27
ASSLGTLGEKLF
>TRBJ2-7|TRBV3-1
ASSRLAGLYEQY
>TRBJ1-2|TRBV5-1
ASSPYGPHGYT
>TRBJ2-3|TRBV18
ASSPPSGTDTQY
>TRBJ2-1|TRBV9
ASSARGVSYNEQF
>TRBJ2-7|TRBV3-1
ASSQDQAGQGSYEQY
>TRBJ2-7|TRBV15
ATSRGGGASYEQY
>TRBJ1-2|TRBV5-1
ASSSNSANYGYT
>TRBJ2-7|TRBV29-1
SVVPGQGREQY
>TRBJ1-2|TRBV3-1
ASSQPKGRIYGYT
>TRBJ2-1|TRBV5-1
ASGLAGTTKEQF
>TRBJ1-2|TRBV28
ASSTGRINGYT
>TRBJ2-7|TRBV6-1
ASRLAGAVTYEQY
>TRBJ1-2|TRBV12-3/TRBV12-4
ASSAGTERNYGYT
>TRBJ2-1|TRBV10-3
AISLQGASYNEQF
>TRBJ2-7|TRBV5-1
ASSLYEEPYEQY
>TRBJ2-7|TRBV20-1
SARETGGMYEQY
>TRBJ2-4|TRBV3-1
ASSQGGSDIQY
>TRBJ1-2|TRBV4-2
ASSQDASGVRGGYT
>TRBJ2-1|TRBV27
ASSSLPTGRYYNEQF
>TRBJ2-3|TRBV29-1
SVPTGGADTQY
>TRBJ1-6|TRBV4-1
ASSQTGHRDSPLH
>TRBJ2-1|TRBV12-3/TRBV12-4
ASSPVSGKRTEQF